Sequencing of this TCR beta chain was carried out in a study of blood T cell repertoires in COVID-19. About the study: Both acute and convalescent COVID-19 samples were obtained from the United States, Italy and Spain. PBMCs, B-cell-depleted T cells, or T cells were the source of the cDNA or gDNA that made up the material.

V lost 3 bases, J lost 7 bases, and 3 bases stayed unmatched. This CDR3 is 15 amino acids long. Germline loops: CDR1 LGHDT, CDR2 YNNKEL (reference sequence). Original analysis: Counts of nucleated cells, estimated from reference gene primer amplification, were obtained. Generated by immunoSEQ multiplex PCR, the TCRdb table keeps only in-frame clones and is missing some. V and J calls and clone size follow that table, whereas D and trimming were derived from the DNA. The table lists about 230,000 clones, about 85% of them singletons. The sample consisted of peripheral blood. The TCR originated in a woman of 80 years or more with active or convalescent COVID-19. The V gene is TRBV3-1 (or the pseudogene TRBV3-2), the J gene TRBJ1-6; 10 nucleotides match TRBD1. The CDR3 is CASSHWDRGNSPLHF. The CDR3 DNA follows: TGTGCCAGCAGCCACTGGGACAGGGGAAATTCACCCCTCCACTTT.